This TCR beta chain was found in a study of control samples from healthy donors and cancer patients. Germline V gene data show CDR1 as SGHAT and CDR2 as FQNNGV. The CDR3 totals 14 residues. Trimming stripped 6 bases from V and 5 bases from J, with 11 bases between. Clones were sequenced by immunoSEQ multiplex PCR, and TCRdb holds only the in-frame ones, with some missing. The sample contains tens of thousands of clones, roughly 90% of which appear only once. Sample: PBMCs. The sequence derives from a man aged 55 to 70 with colorectal cancer. This rearrangement joins TRBV11-2 to TRBJ1-6; no clear D gene. CDR3 bases: TGTGCCAGCAGTTCCGGGCCCGATAATTCACCCCTCCACTTT. Amino acids: CASSSGPDNSPLHF.